This TCR beta chain was profiled in a study of beta chain features in type 1 diabetes. Of the isolated RNA, all was reverse transcribed, and so the sequenced material was expressed TCRB transcripts. The method was immunoSEQ multiplex PCR; TCRdb's version includes in-frame clones alone and lacks a portion of them. The sample has around 290,000 clones, 7.5% to 9.5% seen once. This clone appeared a few times. No antigen is known for it. Points from the study as a whole: Insertions at VDJ junctions were less frequent in type 1 diabetes patients. These patients also deleted more nucleotides at the same junctions. In cDNA sequencing, cells with high TCR expression could be over-represented.

The sequence was collected from a woman in her late teens or twenties in good health. The sequenced sample consisted of central memory CD4+ T cells from blood.

The CDR3 region is CASSVVGAGNEQFF. The CDR3, as DNA: TGTGCCAGCAGCGTAGTGGGGGCTGGCAATGAGCAGTTCTTC. The rearrangement joins TRBV9 to TRBJ2-1; D is possibly TRBD1 (6 bases). The CDR3 spans 14 residues. Germline values: CDR1 SGDLS, CDR2 YYNGEE. The V and J ends lost 0 bases and 6 bases respectively, with 10 bases between them.